Given below is one T cell receptor beta chain in context. The antigen is unknown. This sample is part of a study of cytomegalovirus exposure and HLA in healthy donors. Overall study results and limits: Versus the roughly 670-donor mean, an Asian-associated ancestry cluster reportedly showed fewer N-insertions in a later analysis. A later analysis linked a missense variant in DCLRE1C to the trimming of TCR beta V and J genes. Listed as cytomegalovirus-associated were 150 to 200 TCR beta chains.

Donors counted as nominally healthy when sampled, yet unrecorded immune exposures were likely. Germline V CDR1 and CDR2: SGHRS, YFSETQ. The CDR3 is 13 residues long. The V and J ends lost 0 bases and 15 bases respectively, with 16 bases between them. Vbeta (60) and Jbeta (13) primers were used in the PCR. The table came from immunoSEQ multiplex PCR; TCRdb's copy has only in-frame clones and leaves some out. The table records approximately 150,000 clones, around 82% of them present only once. This chain connects TRBV5-1 to TRBJ2-1; D not certain. This receptor was taken from a woman in her thirties or forties in good health and CMV-seropositive. The specimen sequenced was PBMCs. The CDR3 sequence is CASSLEASSSLFF. Written as DNA, the CDR3 is TGCGCCAGCAGCTTGGAAGCCTCGTCCTCGCTGTTCTTC. Filled out from reference TRBV5-1 and TRBJ2-1, the complete variable domain reads KAGVTQTPRYLIKTRGQQVTLSCSPISGHRSVSWYQQTPGQGLQFLFEYFSETQRNKGNFPGRFSGRQFSNSRSEMNVSTLELGDSALYLCASSLEASSSLFFGPGTRLTVL.